One sample yielded the 28 T cell receptor beta chains listed below, sequenced in a study of blood T cell repertoires in COVID-19. TCRdb keeps only in-frame clones here, not all; method: immunoSEQ multiplex PCR. The table lists about 270,000 clones, 86% of them singletons. The sample comprised peripheral blood. These receptor sequences come from a woman in her sixties who had recovered from COVID-19.

This sequence joins TRBV28 and TRBJ2-7; TRBD1 might be the D (5 bases). The germline CDR1 and CDR2 sequences are MDHEN and SYDVKM. The CDR3 runs to 19 residues. V was pared by 4 bases and J by 2 bases, with 27 bases between. CDR3 sequence: CASSSSAPGPDRLPYEQYF. The CDR3 DNA reads TGTGCCAGCAGTTCTTCAGCTCCAGGCCCAGACAGATTACCCTACGAGCAGTACTTC.

The chain employs TRBV10-3 and TRBJ1-5; D gene unclear. V was cut by 0 bases and J by 0 bases, with 6 bases left in between. Germline CDR1 and CDR2: ENHRY and SYGVKD. This CDR3 region has 15 residues. CDR3 sequence reads: CAISESADSNQPQHF. The DNA of the CDR3 is TGTGCCATCAGTGAGTCGGCAGATAGCAATCAGCCCCAGCATTTT.

V and J are TRBV9 and TRBJ1-1, with 7 bases lining up with TRBD1. V lost 6 bases and J lost 2; bases outside the gene matches: 10. This CDR3 contains 15 residues. Germline CDR1 reads SGDLS; CDR2 reads YYNGEE. The CDR3 coding sequence is TGTGCCAGCACCTCCTACAGACAGGGAAACACTGAAGCTTTCTTT. As protein: CASTSYRQGNTEAFF.

The chain is built from TRBV9 and TRBJ2-7; tentatively, D is TRBD2 (5 bases). Trimming took 2 bases from V and 6 from J, leaving 21 bases between them. Germline V CDR1 and CDR2: SGDLS, YYNGEE. The CDR3 is 16 residues long. The CDR3: CASSVGPGLRMGEQYF. CDR3 nucleotides: TGTGCCAGCAGCGTGGGTCCCGGACTTAGAATGGGCGAGCAGTACTTC. Full variable domain (missing parts from reference TRBV9 and TRBJ2-7): DSGVTQTPKHLITATGQRVTLRCSPRSGDLSVYWYQQSLDQGLQFLIQYYNGEERAKGNILERFSAQQFPDLHSELNLSSLELGDSALYFCASSVGPGLRMGEQYFGPGTRLTVT.

The V gene is TRBV13, the J gene TRBJ1-4; D uncertain. This CDR3 has 12 residues. CDR1 is PRHDT and CDR2 is FYEKMQ in the germline V gene (reference sequence). With 0 bases removed from V and 8 bases from J, the gap between germline ends came to 4 bases. The CDR3 spells CASSLGGEKLFF. CDR3 sequence (DNA): TGTGCCAGCAGCTTAGGCGGGGAAAAACTGTTTTTT.

The chain recombines TRBV29-1 with TRBJ2-2, with D tentatively TRBD1 (5 bases). The V end was cut by 7 bases, the J end by 3 bases, with 9 bases between. Germline CDR1 and CDR2: SQVTM and ANQGSEA. This CDR3 comprises 12 residues. CDR3 sequence (DNA): TGCAGCGCCGACAGAGACACCGGGGAGCTGTTTTTT. Its protein product is CSADRDTGELFF.

The rearrangement links TRBV24-1 to TRBJ2-7, with TRBD1 matching over 7 bases. The CDR3 sequence is 14 residues long. Germline V lookup: CDR1 KGHDR, CDR2 SFDVKD. Trimming took 7 bases from V and 0 from J; bases not matched to a gene: 5. The CDR3 loop is CATSMTGRSYEQYF. CDR3 nucleotide sequence: TGTGCCACCAGCATGACAGGGCGCTCCTACGAGCAGTACTTC.

This chain connects TRBV5-1 to TRBJ1-2; 7 nucleotides align to TRBD1. This CDR3 spans 14 amino acids. Germline V CDR1 and CDR2: SGHRS, YFSETQ. The V and J ends lost 4 bases and 2 bases, in that order; junction bases with no gene match: 5. CDR3 DNA sequence: TGCGCCAGCAGCGTGCAGGGGGGCAACTATGGCTACACCTTC. It translates to CASSVQGGNYGYTF.

The V and J genes are TRBV5-1 and TRBJ2-7, with 9 bases matching TRBD1. The germline CDR1 and CDR2 sequences are SGHRS and YFSETQ. The CDR3 spans 15 residues. Trimming cost V 4 bases and J 6 bases; bases outside gene matches: 11. Here the CDR3 reads CASSRVGDRDSEQYF. DNA of the CDR3: TGCGCCAGCAGCCGTGTAGGGGACAGGGATTCCGAGCAGTACTTC.

This chain uses TRBV9 with TRBJ1-4; D unclear. V lost 2 bases, J lost 6 bases, and 8 bases lay in between. The CDR3 loop spans 13 amino acids. Germline V lookup: CDR1 SGDLS, CDR2 YYNGEE. CDR3 sequence: CASSVAGDEKLFF. As DNA, the CDR3 is TGTGCCAGCAGCGTGGCCGGGGATGAAAAACTGTTTTTT.

This chain links TRBV6-5 with TRBJ1-6; a weak D match, TRBD1 (5 bases). This CDR3 is built from 15 residues. The ends were cut back, 7 bases at V and 10 bases at J, with 20 bases in the middle. Germline V gene data show CDR1 as MNHEY and CDR2 as SVGAGI. CDR3 DNA sequence: TGTGCCAGCACCGACCCGGGGGGTGGGGGGTCACCCCTCCACTTT. This gives the protein CASTDPGGGGSPLHF.

The chain combines TRBV27 with TRBJ1-2; D might be TRBD1 (5 bases). The CDR3 extends over 14 amino acids. V lost 1 base to trimming and J lost 8 bases, with 14 bases between them. Germline assignment: CDR1 MNHEY and CDR2 SMNVEV (reference sequence). The CDR3: CASSLWGGESGYTF. In DNA form, the CDR3 reads TGTGCCAGCAGTTTATGGGGGGGAGAGAGCGGCTACACCTTC.

The DNA for the CDR3 is TGTGCCAGCAGTGAACAACAGAACACTGAAGCTTTCTTT. It is translated as CASSEQQNTEAFF. The rearrangement links TRBV2 to TRBJ1-1; no clear D. V lost 2 bases and J lost 1, with 5 bases in between. This CDR3 has 13 residues. Germline CDR1 and CDR2: SNHLY and FYNNEI.

The rearrangement joins TRBV19 to TRBJ2-1, with TRBD2 as a possible D gene (6 bases). The CDR3 runs 16 residues. The V gene lost 7 bases and the J gene lost 0 bases, with 16 bases spanning the gap. Per the germline V gene, CDR1 is LNHDA and CDR2 is SQIVND (reference sequence). Here the CDR3 reads CASTPVRGSSYNEQFF. CDR3 bases: TGTGCCAGTACCCCGGTTCGGGGGAGCTCCTACAATGAGCAGTTCTTC. The complete variable domain, with remaining parts taken from reference TRBV19 and TRBJ2-1, reads DGGITQSPKYLFRKEGQNVTLSCEQNLNHDAMYWYRQDPGQGLRLIYYSQIVNDFQKGDIAEGYSVSREKKESFPLTVTSAQKNPTAFYLCASTPVRGSSYNEQFFGPGTRLTVL.

This chain uses TRBV5-1 with TRBJ2-5; a possible D gene is TRBD1 (6 bases). V was shortened by 0 bases and J by 5 bases, with 20 bases between the two germline ends. Per the germline V gene, CDR1 is SGHRS and CDR2 is YFSETQ. There are 17 residues in the CDR3. CDR3 bases: TGCGCCAGCAGCTTGGGGGCGACACAGGGCAAGAGGGAGACCCAGTACTTC. Amino acids: CASSLGATQGKRETQYF.

The chain combines TRBV4-3 with TRBJ2-3; TRBD1 matches 7 bases. The CDR3 contains 13 residues. Germline V CDR1 and CDR2: LGHNA, YSLEER. J lost 8 bases, V lost 3 bases, and 5 bases had no gene match. The CDR3 loop is CASSHGDSLTQYF. Written as DNA, the CDR3 is TGCGCCAGCAGCCACGGGGACAGCCTTACGCAGTATTTT.

The chain links TRBV7-9 to TRBJ2-1, with D possibly matching TRBD2 (6 bases). V shed 4 bases and J shed 6 bases, with 13 bases lying between them. The CDR3 covers 14 residues. The V gene's germline CDR1 is SEHNR and CDR2 FQNEAQ (reference sequence). The DNA for the CDR3 is TGTGCCAGCAGCTCTGCCGGGACTGGCAATGAGCAGTTCTTC. Protein: CASSSAGTGNEQFF. Together with reference TRBV7-9 and TRBJ2-1, the CDR3 gives the full variable domain: DTGVSQNPRHKITKRGQNVTFRCDPISEHNRLYWYRQTLGQGPEFLTYFQNEAQLEKSRLLSDRFSAERPKGSFSTLEIQRTEQGDSAMYLCASSSAGTGNEQFFGPGTRLTVL.

The chain uses TRBV5-8 and TRBJ2-2; tentatively, D is TRBD2 (5 bases). Germline V lookup: CDR1 SGHTS, CDR2 YDEGEE. Trimming cost V 0 bases and J 0 bases, with 9 bases left between them. The CDR3 totals 16 residues. The CDR3 DNA sequence: TGTGCCAGCAGCTTGGGAGGGCTTACGAACACCGGGGAGCTGTTTTTT. Its protein is CASSLGGLTNTGELFF.

This chain uses TRBV11-2 with TRBJ1-2, with 7 nucleotides matching TRBD1. V gave up 0 bases and J gave up 4 bases; unmatched junction bases: 2. Germline-derived CDR1 and CDR2 are SGHAT and FQNNGV. There are 14 residues in the CDR3. CDR3 nucleotide sequence: TGTGCCAGCAGCTTAGAACAGGGGATCTATGGCTACACCTTC. Protein product: CASSLEQGIYGYTF.

V and J are TRBV7-9 and TRBJ1-1; D is unresolved. V lost 0 bases and J lost 2, with 16 bases in between. The CDR3 spans 17 residues. Germline CDR1 and CDR2: SEHNR and FQNEAQ (reference sequence). The DNA for the CDR3 is TGTGCCAGCAGCTTAGCCTTTCAAACAGAGATTAACACTGAAGCTTTCTTT. Protein: CASSLAFQTEINTEAFF.

CDR3 coding DNA: TGTGCCAGCAGCCGTTCCGGGACAGGGAGCACTGAAGCTTTCTTT. Protein: CASSRSGTGSTEAFF. The rearrangement links TRBV5-4 to TRBJ1-1, with 9 bases aligning to TRBD1. J gave up 4 bases and V 4 bases, and 8 bases lay outside the gene matches. Germline CDR1 is SGHNT and CDR2 is YYREEE (reference sequence). The CDR3 is 15 amino acids.

The chain uses TRBV6-5 and TRBJ1-2; D gene uncertain. Germline assignment: CDR1 MNHEY and CDR2 SVGAGI. V lost 0 bases to trimming and J lost 5 bases, with 10 bases between them. The CDR3 contains 14 residues. The CDR3 loop is CASSYSRLQYGYTF. The CDR3 DNA sequence: TGTGCCAGCAGTTACTCGAGACTTCAGTATGGCTACACCTTC.

This rearrangement joins TRBV7-9 to TRBJ1-2; TRBD1 matches at 10 bases. The CDR3 covers 15 residues. V lost 5 bases, J lost 3 bases, and 6 bases stayed unmatched. Germline CDR1 SEHNR, CDR2 FQNEAQ (reference sequence). CDR3 region: CASSPAGTGDYGYTF. The CDR3 nucleotides are TGTGCCAGCAGCCCAGCCGGGACAGGGGACTATGGCTACACCTTC.

This rearrangement joins TRBV5-4 to TRBJ1-6, with TRBD1 as a possible D gene (6 bases). Germline V gene sequence: CDR1 SGHNT, CDR2 YYREEE (reference sequence). There are 14 residues in the CDR3. V lost 5 bases and J lost 7, with 13 bases in between. The CDR3 DNA is TGTGCCAGCAGGTACCAGGGGTACAATTCACCCCTCCACTTT. Translation: CASRYQGYNSPLHF.

This chain links TRBV19 with TRBJ1-5, with D tentatively TRBD1 (6 bases). This CDR3 has 13 residues. Trimming removed 7 bases from V and 9 bases from J, with 16 bases in between. The germline V gene has CDR1 LNHDA and CDR2 SQIVND (reference sequence). In nucleotides, the CDR3 is TGTGCCAGTATCCGGGACATCAGAGGGCCCCAGCATTTT. Its protein is CASIRDIRGPQHF.

The chain joins TRBV7-3 to TRBJ2-3, with 14 nucleotides matching TRBD2. V dropped 1 base and J dropped 3; count of bases not matched to a gene: 9. In germline, CDR1 is SGHTA, CDR2 FQGTGA. CDR3 size: 19 residues. CDR3: CASSLRGLAGVSTTDTQYF. For the CDR3, the DNA is TGTGCCAGCAGCTTAAGGGGACTAGCGGGGGTATCAACGACAGATACGCAGTATTTT.

The rearrangement joins TRBV28 to TRBJ2-3; tentative D call: TRBD2 (5 bases). V was clipped by 2 bases and J by 3 bases, with 12 bases between them. CDR1 is MDHEN and CDR2 is SYDVKM in the germline V gene. CDR3 size: 15 residues. This CDR3 reads CASSLAPSKTDTQYF. Written as DNA, the CDR3 is TGTGCCAGCAGTTTAGCGCCTAGCAAAACAGATACGCAGTATTTT.

This CDR3 reads CASSDSGALYNEQFF. The CDR3 coding sequence is TGTGCCAGCAGCGATAGCGGGGCGCTGTACAATGAGCAGTTCTTC. The gene calls are TRBV7-3 and TRBJ2-1, with 8 bases lining up with TRBD2. Germline CDR1 is SGHTA and CDR2 is FQGTGA. V trimming: 5 bases; J trimming: 4 bases; junction bases outside the gene matches: 7. This CDR3 is built from 15 residues.